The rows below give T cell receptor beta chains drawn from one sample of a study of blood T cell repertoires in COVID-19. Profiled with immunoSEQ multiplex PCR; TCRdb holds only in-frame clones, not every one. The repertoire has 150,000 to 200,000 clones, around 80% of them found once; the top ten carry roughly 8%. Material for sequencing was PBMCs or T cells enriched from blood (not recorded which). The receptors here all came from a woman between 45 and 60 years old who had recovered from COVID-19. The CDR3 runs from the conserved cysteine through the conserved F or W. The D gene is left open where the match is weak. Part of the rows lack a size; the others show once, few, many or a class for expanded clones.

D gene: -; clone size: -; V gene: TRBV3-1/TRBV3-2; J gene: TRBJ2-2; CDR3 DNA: TGTGCCAGCAGCCAAGGTATCGGGGAGCTGTTTTTT; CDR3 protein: CASSQGIGELFF
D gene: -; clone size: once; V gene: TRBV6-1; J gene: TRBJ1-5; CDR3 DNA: TGTGCCAGCAGTGTAGCTAGTCAGCCCCAGCATTTT; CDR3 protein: CASSVASQPQHF
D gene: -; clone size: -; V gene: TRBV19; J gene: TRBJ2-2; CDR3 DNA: TGTGCCAGTATATCGTATGTCGCAGGGGAAACCGGGGAGCTGTTTTTT; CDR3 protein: CASISYVAGETGELFF
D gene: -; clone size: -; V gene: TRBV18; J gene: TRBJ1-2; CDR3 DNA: TGTGCCAGCTCAGTAGACAGGAACTATGGCTACACCTTC; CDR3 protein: CASSVDRNYGYTF
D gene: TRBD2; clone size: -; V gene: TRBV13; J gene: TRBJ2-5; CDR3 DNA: TGTGCCAGCAGCACCCGGACTAGGGAGACCCAGTACTTC; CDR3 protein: CASSTRTRETQYF
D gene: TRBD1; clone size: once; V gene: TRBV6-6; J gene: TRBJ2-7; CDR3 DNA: TGTGCCAGCAGTTACTCGGGACAGGCAATGGGGGAGCAGTACTTC; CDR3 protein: CASSYSGQAMGEQYF
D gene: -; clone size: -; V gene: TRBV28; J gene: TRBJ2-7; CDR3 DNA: TGTGCCAGCAGACAGGGTAACACCTACGAGCAGTACTTC; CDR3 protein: CASRQGNTYEQYF
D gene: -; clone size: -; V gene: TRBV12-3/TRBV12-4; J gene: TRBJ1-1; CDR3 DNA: TGTGCCAGCAGTTTTAGACGGGTCACTGAAGCTTTCTTT; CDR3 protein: CASSFRRVTEAFF
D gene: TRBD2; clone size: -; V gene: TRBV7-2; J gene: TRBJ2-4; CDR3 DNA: TGTGCCAGCAGCTTAGCGTGGGCGGGAGCGGGCATTCAGTACTTC; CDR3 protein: CASSLAWAGAGIQYF
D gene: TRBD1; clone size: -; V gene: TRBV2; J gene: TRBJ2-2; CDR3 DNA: TGTGCCAGCAGAGGACAGGTTCTCTTCACCGGGGAGCTGTTTTTT; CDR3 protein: CASRGQVLFTGELFF
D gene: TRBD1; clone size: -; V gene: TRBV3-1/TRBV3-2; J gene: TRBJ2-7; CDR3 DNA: TGTGCCAGCAGCTTCGGACAGGGGGTCGGCGAGCAGTACTTC; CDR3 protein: CASSFGQGVGEQYF
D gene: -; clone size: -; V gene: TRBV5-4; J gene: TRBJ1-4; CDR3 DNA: TGTGCCAGCAGCTTGGCGCAGGGTTTCGAAAAACTGTTTTTT; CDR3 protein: CASSLAQGFEKLFF
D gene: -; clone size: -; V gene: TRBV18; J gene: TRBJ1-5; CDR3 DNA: TGTGCCAGCTCGTCGGAGCAAGCCAGCAATCAGCCCCAGCATTTT; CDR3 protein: CASSSEQASNQPQHF
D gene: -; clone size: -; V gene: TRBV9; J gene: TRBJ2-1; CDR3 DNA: TGTGCCAGCAGCGTAGATGGCGGTTCCTACAATGAGCAGTTCTTC; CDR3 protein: CASSVDGGSYNEQFF
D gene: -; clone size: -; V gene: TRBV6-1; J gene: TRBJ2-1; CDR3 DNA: TGTGCCAGCAGTGAAGCATGGCCGAACAATGAGCAGTTCTTC; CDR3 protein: CASSEAWPNNEQFF
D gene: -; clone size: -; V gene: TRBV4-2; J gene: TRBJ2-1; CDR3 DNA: TGTGCCAGCAGCCCATCAGGGAATGAGCAGTTCTTC; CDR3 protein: CASSPSGNEQFF
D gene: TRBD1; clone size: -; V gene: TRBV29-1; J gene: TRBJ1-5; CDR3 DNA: TGCAGCGTTGATTTTGGGACAGGGGCACAGCCCCAGCATTTT; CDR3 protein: CSVDFGTGAQPQHF
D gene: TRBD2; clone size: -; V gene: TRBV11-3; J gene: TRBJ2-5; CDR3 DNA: TGTGCCAGCAGCCCCGGACGGAGCGGGGCCCACACCCAGTACTTC; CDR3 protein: CASSPGRSGAHTQYF
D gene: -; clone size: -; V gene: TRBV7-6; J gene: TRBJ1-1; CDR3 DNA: TGTGCCAGCAGCCCAACAGAGAACACTGAAGCTTTCTTT; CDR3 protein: CASSPTENTEAFF
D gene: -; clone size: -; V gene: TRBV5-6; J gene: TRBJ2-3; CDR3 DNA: TGTGCCAGCAGCTTAATAGCGTTACCCACAGATACGCAGTATTTT; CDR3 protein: CASSLIALPTDTQYF
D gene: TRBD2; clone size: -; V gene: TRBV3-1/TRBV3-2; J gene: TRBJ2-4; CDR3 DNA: TGTGCCAGCGGTGAACTAGCGGGAGGAGCCAAAAACATTCAGTACTTC; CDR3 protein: CASGELAGGAKNIQYF
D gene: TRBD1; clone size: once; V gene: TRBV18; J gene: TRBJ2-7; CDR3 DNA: TGTGCCAGCGGATCCGGGACAGGACCCTACGAGCAGTACTTC; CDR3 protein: CASGSGTGPYEQYF
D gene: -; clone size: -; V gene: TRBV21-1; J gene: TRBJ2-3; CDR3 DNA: TGTGCCAGCAGCGCAAAAATAGGACTAGCGGGGGGGCGTGCTCTAGGAGATACGCAGTATTTT; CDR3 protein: CASSAKIGLAGGRALGDTQYF
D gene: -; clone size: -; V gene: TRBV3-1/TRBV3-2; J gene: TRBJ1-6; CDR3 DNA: TGTGCCAGCAGCCAAGCCCAGGGGACCGCCAATTCACCCCTCCACTTT; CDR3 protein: CASSQAQGTANSPLHF
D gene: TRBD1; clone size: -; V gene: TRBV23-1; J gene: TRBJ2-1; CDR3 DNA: TGCGCCAGCAGTGAAATCAGACAGGGGCTCAATGAGCAGTTCTTC; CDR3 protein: CASSEIRQGLNEQFF
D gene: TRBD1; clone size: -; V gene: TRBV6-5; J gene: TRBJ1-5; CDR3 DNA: TGTGCCAGCAAGGGGGCAAGAAATAGCAATCAGCCCCAGCATTTT; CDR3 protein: CASKGARNSNQPQHF
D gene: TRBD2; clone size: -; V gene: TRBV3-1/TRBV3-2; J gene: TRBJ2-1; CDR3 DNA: TGTGCCAGCAGCCAAGGAATGCCTAGCGGGGCGAGCTCCTACAATGAGCAGTTCTTC; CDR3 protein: CASSQGMPSGASSYNEQFF
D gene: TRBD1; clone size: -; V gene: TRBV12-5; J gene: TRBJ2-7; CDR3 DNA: TGTGCTAGTGGTCGGGACAGTGAATACGAGCAGTACTTC; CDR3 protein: CASGRDSEYEQYF
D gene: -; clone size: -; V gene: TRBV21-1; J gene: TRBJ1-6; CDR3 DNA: TGTGCCAGCAGCCCCGACACGAGCTCCTATAATTCACCCCTCCACTTT; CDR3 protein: CASSPDTSSYNSPLHF
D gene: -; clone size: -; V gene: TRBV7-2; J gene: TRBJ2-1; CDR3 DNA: TGTGCCAGCAGCTTGCAGGTCTATGGTGGGAATGAGCAGTTCTTC; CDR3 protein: CASSLQVYGGNEQFF
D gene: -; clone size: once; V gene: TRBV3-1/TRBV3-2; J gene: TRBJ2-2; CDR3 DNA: TGTGCCAGCAGCCAAGGGGGCTCCGGGGAGCTGTTTTTT; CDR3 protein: CASSQGGSGELFF
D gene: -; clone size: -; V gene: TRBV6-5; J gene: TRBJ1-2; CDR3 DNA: TGTGCCACCGCCAAGGGGGGGTATGGCTACACCTTC; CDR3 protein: CATAKGGYGYTF
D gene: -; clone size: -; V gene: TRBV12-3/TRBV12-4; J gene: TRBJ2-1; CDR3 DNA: TGTGCCAGCAGCGGCGGGACAGAGGTAGAGCAGTTCTTC; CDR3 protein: CASSGGTEVEQFF
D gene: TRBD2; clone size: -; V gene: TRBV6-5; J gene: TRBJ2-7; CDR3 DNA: TGTGCCAGCAGTCCCCGGGAGGGGAACTACGAGCAGTACTTC; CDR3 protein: CASSPREGNYEQYF
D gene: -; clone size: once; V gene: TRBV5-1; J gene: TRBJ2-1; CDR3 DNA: TGCGCCAGCAGCTTGAATGGGCAGGTGGGTAATGAGCAGTTCTTC; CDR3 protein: CASSLNGQVGNEQFF
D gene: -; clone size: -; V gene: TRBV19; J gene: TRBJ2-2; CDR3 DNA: TGTGCCAGTAACTGGGACATAGCCTCCGGGGAGCTGTTTTTT; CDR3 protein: CASNWDIASGELFF
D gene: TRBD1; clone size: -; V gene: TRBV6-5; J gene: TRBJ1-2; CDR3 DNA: TGTGCCAGCAGCTTGGGACAGACTACCGATGGCTACACCTTC; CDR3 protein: CASSLGQTTDGYTF
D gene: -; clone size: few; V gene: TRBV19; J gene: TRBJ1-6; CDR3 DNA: TGTGCCAGTAGTGCCCGGTGGACTATCGATTCACCCCTCCACTTT; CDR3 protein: CASSARWTIDSPLHF
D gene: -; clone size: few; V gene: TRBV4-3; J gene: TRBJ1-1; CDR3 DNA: TGCGCCAGCAGCCCGGGGGTTTCGAACACTGAAGCTTTCTTT; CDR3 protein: CASSPGVSNTEAFF
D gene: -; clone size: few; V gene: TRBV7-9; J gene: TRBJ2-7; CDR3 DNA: TGTGCCAGCATGCAGACGACAGCGTCCTACGAGCAGTACTTC; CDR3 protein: CASMQTTASYEQYF
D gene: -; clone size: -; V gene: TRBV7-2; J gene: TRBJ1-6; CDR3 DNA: TGTGCCAGCAGCTCCAGAGGGTCTAGCTCCTATAATTCACCCCTCCACTTT; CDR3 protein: CASSSRGSSSYNSPLHF
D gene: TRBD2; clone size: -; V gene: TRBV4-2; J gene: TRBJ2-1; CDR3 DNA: TGTGCCAGCGGGCGACTAGCGGACTACAATGAGCAGTTCTTC; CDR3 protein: CASGRLADYNEQFF
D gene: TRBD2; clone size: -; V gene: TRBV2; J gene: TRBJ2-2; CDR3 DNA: TGTGCCAGCAGTGAAGTGCGGAGCGGGGGTGCCGGGGAGCTGTTTTTT; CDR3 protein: CASSEVRSGGAGELFF
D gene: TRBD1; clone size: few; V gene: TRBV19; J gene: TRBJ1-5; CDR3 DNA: TGTGCCAGTAGTTACAGGGGCTATAGCAATCAGCCCCAGCATTTT; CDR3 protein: CASSYRGYSNQPQHF
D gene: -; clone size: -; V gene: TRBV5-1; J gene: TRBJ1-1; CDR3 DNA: TGCGCCAGCAGCTTGGTGGGTGGCTCGGGCACTGAAGCTTTCTTT; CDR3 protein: CASSLVGGSGTEAFF
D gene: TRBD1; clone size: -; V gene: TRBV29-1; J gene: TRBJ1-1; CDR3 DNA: TGCAGCGTTGTGCAGGGGGCCTCTGAAGCTTTCTTT; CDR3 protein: CSVVQGASEAFF